The 8 T cell receptor beta chains below all came from one sample that was sequenced in a study of control samples from healthy donors and cancer patients. Produced via immunoSEQ multiplex PCR; TCRdb's table is partial and in-frame only. The sample yields 90,000 to 110,000 clones, around nine tenths seen once. The sequencing sample was made of blood. The receptor source for this set is a human donor in good health. The donor label of this sample is uncertain.

The chain employs TRBV5-1 and TRBJ2-1; D perhaps matches TRBD1 (7 bases). Trimming removed 4 bases at V and 6 bases at J, with 20 bases between. This CDR3 is 16 amino acids long. CDR1 SGHRS and CDR2 YFSETQ come from the germline V gene. For the CDR3, the DNA is TGCGCCAGCAGCCGCAGCAGGGGGGCGGGTACCAATGAGCAGTTCTTC. Encoded protein: CASSRSRGAGTNEQFF.

The chain has TRBV12-5 and TRBJ1-1; D perhaps matches TRBD1 (6 bases). The CDR3 is 15 residues long. CDR1 LGHNT and CDR2 FRNRAP come from the germline V gene. Trimming shortened V by 4 bases and J by 4 bases, and 16 bases separated the two germline ends. The DNA for the CDR3 is TGTGCTAGTGGTTCCCAGGGGAGAGATTCCACTGAAGCTTTCTTT. This translates into CASGSQGRDSTEAFF.

The chain joins TRBV7-2 to TRBJ2-7, with 7 bases fitting TRBD1. CDR1 SGHTA and CDR2 FQGNSA come from the germline V gene. The CDR3 sequence is 14 residues long. Trimming cost V 3 bases and J 2 bases; bases outside gene matches: 4. CDR3 sequence: CASSFGTGAYEQYF. In nucleotides, the CDR3 is TGTGCCAGCAGCTTCGGCACAGGGGCCTACGAGCAGTACTTC.

The genes are TRBV6-2 or TRBV6-3 and TRBJ2-4; maybe TRBD1 (5 bases). V shed 2 bases and J shed 4 bases, with 12 bases lying between them. Germline V CDR1 and CDR2: MNHEY, SVGEGT. The CDR3 is made up of 15 amino acids. The CDR3 is CASSYQGYDKNIQYF. The CDR3, as DNA: TGTGCCAGCAGTTACCAGGGATACGATAAAAACATTCAGTACTTC.

The rearrangement links TRBV12-5 to TRBJ1-1; D gene unclear. Germline V lookup: CDR1 LGHNT, CDR2 FRNRAP. The V end lost 4 bases, the J end lost 1 base, and 10 bases lay between the germline ends. The CDR3 consists of 14 residues. The CDR3 sequence: CASGWILQNTEAFF. The CDR3 DNA sequence: TGTGCTAGTGGTTGGATACTCCAGAACACTGAAGCTTTCTTT.

The chain is built from TRBV2 and TRBJ2-2; 7 nucleotides line up with TRBD1. The CDR3 sequence is 14 residues long. V lost 10 bases, J lost 2 bases, and 7 bases stayed unmatched. Germline V gene data show CDR1 as SNHLY and CDR2 as FYNNEI. This chain's CDR3 is CAIQHRGNTGELFF. DNA of the CDR3: TGTGCCATTCAACACAGGGGAAACACCGGGGAGCTGTTTTTT.

The chain uses TRBV27 and TRBJ2-3; unclear D gene. V lost 2 bases and J 3 bases, leaving 12 bases between the germline ends. The CDR3 runs 15 residues. Germline V gene lookup returns CDR1 MNHEY and CDR2 SMNVEV (reference sequence). CDR3 DNA sequence: TGTGCCAGCAGTTTAGGCCCGGAGATTACAGATACGCAGTATTTT. Encoded protein: CASSLGPEITDTQYF.

The chain couples TRBV6-7 to TRBJ2-3; D possibly corresponds to TRBD2 (6 bases). TRBV6-7 is an ORF, with its function uncertain. The V end lost 10 bases, the J end lost 3 bases, and 17 bases lay between the germline ends. The CDR3 extends over 14 amino acids. CDR3 region: CATPRGYSTDTQYF. The CDR3, as DNA: TGTGCCACCCCCCGGGGGTATAGTACAGATACGCAGTATTTT.